A selection of T cell receptor beta chains follows, all from one sample in a study of PD-1 blockade in classical Hodgkin lymphoma. Assay: immunoSEQ multiplex PCR; the TCRdb copy retains only in-frame clones and omits some. The table has tens of thousands of clones, about 80% seen once; the top ten hold less than 2.5%. The sample in question was CD4+ T cells from blood, obtained at baseline. Receptor source: a human donor with classical Hodgkin lymphoma. CDR3s include the opening cysteine and the closing phenylalanine or tryptophan. A D gene is named only where the DNA matches it firmly. Not all rows give a size; the values are once, few, many and, for expanded clones, a class.

clone size | D gene | J gene | V gene | CDR3 protein | CDR3 DNA
. | TRBD1 | TRBJ2-7 | TRBV5-3 | CARSFFQGDYEQYF | TGTGCCAGAAGCTTCTTTCAGGGGGACTACGAGCAGTACTTC
. | TRBD2 | TRBJ2-4 | TRBV30 | CAWSYGTSGHIQYF | TGTGCCTGGAGTTACGGGACTAGCGGGCACATTCAGTACTTC
. | . | TRBJ1-5 | TRBV6-6 | CASSYSTTHSNQPQHF | TGTGCCAGCAGTTACTCGACAACCCATAGCAATCAGCCCCAGCATTTT
. | . | TRBJ2-1 | TRBV5-5 | CASSLDVRYEQFF | TGTGCCAGCAGCTTGGATGTCAGATATGAGCAGTTCTTC
. | . | TRBJ1-5 | TRBV19 | CASHYQPQHF | TGTGCCAGTCATTATCAGCCCCAGCATTTT
. | . | TRBJ1-1 | TRBV7-2 | CASSPKVASPTEAFF | TGTGCCAGCAGCCCTAAGGTGGCCAGCCCCACTGAAGCTTTCTTT
few | TRBD1 | TRBJ1-6 | TRBV30 | CACRTGDNSPLHF | TGTGCCTGTCGGACAGGGGATAATTCACCCCTCCACTTT
. | TRBD1 | TRBJ1-6 | TRBV19 | CASSPTGEDSPLHF | TGTGCCAGTAGTCCCACAGGGGAGGACTCACCCCTCCACTTT
. | . | TRBJ1-4 | TRBV4-3 | CASSQEIGTIDEKLFF | TGCGCCAGCAGCCAAGAAATCGGGACGATTGATGAAAAACTGTTTTTT
. | . | TRBJ1-4 | TRBV14 | CASSQEIRPTNEKLFF | TGTGCCAGCAGCCAAGAAATAAGACCAACTAATGAAAAACTGTTTTTT
. | TRBD1 | TRBJ1-3 | TRBV4-2 | CASSQIGPGQLGNTIYF | TGTGCCAGCAGCCAGATTGGGCCGGGACAGTTAGGAAACACCATATATTTT
. | TRBD2 | TRBJ2-2 | TRBV19 | CASSIDAAGGYTGELFF | TGTGCCAGTAGTATAGACGCGGCGGGGGGATACACCGGGGAGCTGTTTTTT
. | . | TRBJ1-4 | TRBV5-6 | CASSARGAGEKLFF | TGTGCCAGCAGCGCACGAGGGGCTGGGGAAAAACTGTTTTTT
. | TRBD1 | TRBJ2-7 | TRBV28 | CASTGQGAPFEQYF | TGTGCCAGCACCGGACAGGGGGCCCCGTTCGAGCAGTACTTC
. | TRBD1 | TRBJ1-1 | TRBV6-5 | CASRAWDREAFF | TGTGCCAGCAGAGCCTGGGACAGGGAAGCTTTCTTT
. | . | TRBJ1-5 | TRBV20-1 | CSASLAQPQHF | TGCAGTGCTAGCCTCGCTCAGCCCCAGCATTTT
. | TRBD1 | TRBJ2-1 | TRBV4-2 | CASSQEAQGAEEQFF | TGTGCCAGCAGCCAAGAGGCACAGGGGGCTGAAGAGCAGTTCTTC
few | . | TRBJ2-7 | TRBV7-9 | CASSPQDLGGLYEQYF | TGTGCCAGCAGCCCACAAGATTTAGGAGGGCTTTACGAGCAGTACTTC
once | . | TRBJ2-6 | TRBV19 | CASNPPGEAGANVLTF | TGTGCCAGTAACCCGCCGGGGGAGGCTGGGGCCAACGTCCTGACTTTC
. | . | TRBJ1-2 | TRBV6-4 | CASSDLGSGYTF | TGTGCCAGCAGTGACTTGGGGTCCGGCTACACCTTC
. | TRBD2 | TRBJ2-5 | TRBV6-1 | CASSGLAGGPGETQYF | TGTGCCAGCAGTGGACTAGCGGGGGGGCCGGGAGAGACCCAGTACTTC
. | . | TRBJ2-5 | TRBV11-1 | CASSIQGGPGAQYF | TGTGCCAGCAGCATCCAGGGGGGGCCGGGGGCCCAGTACTTC
. | TRBD2 | TRBJ2-1 | TRBV5-1 | CASSWGLAGRNEQFF | TGCGCCAGCAGCTGGGGACTAGCGGGGAGAAATGAGCAGTTCTTC
. | TRBD1 | TRBJ2-5 | TRBV7-8 | CASSQPDGTEETQYF | TGTGCCAGCAGCCAGCCGGACGGGACAGAAGAGACCCAGTACTTC
. | . | TRBJ1-5 | TRBV30 | CAWSLGGNQPQHF | TGTGCCTGGAGTCTTGGCGGTAATCAGCCCCAGCATTTT
. | . | TRBJ1-5 | TRBV6-6 | CASSYSSIYQPQHF | TGTGCCAGCAGTTACTCATCCATATATCAGCCCCAGCATTTT
. | . | TRBJ1-5 | TRBV6-5 | CASSYSGTGFQPQHF | TGTGCCAGCAGTTACTCGGGAACAGGGTTTCAGCCCCAGCATTTT
. | TRBD1 | TRBJ1-2 | TRBV6-5 | CASGQGYGYTF | TGTGCCAGCGGACAGGGCTATGGCTACACCTTC
. | . | TRBJ1-6 | TRBV7-2 | CASSLQGGGNSPLHF | TGTGCCAGCAGCTTACAAGGGGGAGGGAATTCACCCCTCCACTTT
. | . | TRBJ1-1 | TRBV4-2 | CASSQDPDRDTEAFF | TGTGCCAGCAGCCAAGATCCTGACAGAGACACTGAAGCTTTCTTT
. | TRBD2 | TRBJ2-5 | TRBV7-3 | CASSLGLAWETQYF | TGTGCCAGCAGCCTTGGACTAGCATGGGAGACCCAGTACTTC
. | TRBD1 | TRBJ1-4 | TRBV6-5 | CASSYGVQGDEKLFF | TGTGCCAGCAGTTACGGGGTGCAGGGGGATGAAAAACTGTTTTTT
. | . | TRBJ1-2 | TRBV6-5 | CASTRTLQGYYGYTF | TGTGCCAGCACGCGTACATTACAGGGTTACTATGGCTACACCTTC
. | . | TRBJ1-4 | TRBV7-2 | CASSFGGGGEKLFF | TGTGCCAGCAGCTTCGGGGGTGGTGGTGAAAAACTGTTTTTT
. | . | TRBJ1-3 | TRBV27 | CASSLHLSGNTIYF | TGTGCCAGCAGTTTACACCTCTCTGGAAACACCATATATTTT
. | . | TRBJ2-6 | TRBV29-1 | CSVAPLGANVLTF | TGCAGCGTGGCTCCTCTCGGGGCCAACGTCCTGACTTTC
. | TRBD2 | TRBJ2-7 | TRBV2 | CASSSTTSAFYEQYF | TGTGCCAGCAGTTCGACGACTAGCGCCTTTTACGAGCAGTACTTC
. | . | TRBJ1-2 | TRBV4-1 | CASSQETGIYGYTF | TGCGCCAGCAGCCAAGAAACAGGGATCTATGGCTACACCTTC
. | . | TRBJ1-2 | TRBV5-1 | CASSLEEGSTYGYTF | TGCGCCAGCAGCTTAGAGGAGGGCTCAACCTATGGCTACACCTTC
few | . | TRBJ1-5 | TRBV7-3 | CASSLTRGQPQHF | TGTGCCAGCAGCTTAACGCGAGGTCAGCCCCAGCATTTT
. | . | TRBJ1-1 | TRBV9 | CASSVAEAGNTEAFF | TGTGCCAGCAGCGTAGCGGAAGCTGGGAACACTGAAGCTTTCTTT
. | . | TRBJ2-5 | TRBV18 | CASSPVGVEETQYF | TGTGCCAGCTCGCCCGTCGGGGTGGAAGAGACCCAGTACTTC
. | . | TRBJ2-5 | TRBV30 | CAWSQGGQETQYF | TGTGCCTGGAGTCAGGGGGGTCAAGAGACCCAGTACTTC
few | . | TRBJ1-2 | TRBV11-2 | CASSSRWRGSYGYTF | TGTGCCAGCAGTTCCCGGTGGAGGGGCAGCTATGGCTACACCTTC
. | . | TRBJ2-7 | TRBV7-2 | CASSLDTYEQYF | TGTGCCAGCAGCTTAGACACCTACGAGCAGTACTTC
few | . | TRBJ1-1 | TRBV19 | CASILQSEAFF | TGTGCCAGTATCCTCCAGAGTGAAGCTTTCTTT
. | . | TRBJ1-6 | TRBV6-5 | CASSSLFSPLHF | TGTGCCAGCAGTTCCCTCTTTTCACCCCTCCACTTT
once | . | TRBJ2-5 | TRBV11-3 | CASSLLVQETQYF | TGTGCCAGCAGCCTTCTGGTACAAGAGACCCAGTACTTC
. | . | TRBJ1-3 | TRBV5-1 | CASRPGIEGNTIYF | TGCGCCAGCAGACCCGGGATCGAGGGAAACACCATATATTTT
. | . | TRBJ1-1 | TRBV10-1 | CASSGGVTEAFF | TGCGCCAGCAGTGGAGGCGTAACTGAAGCTTTCTTT
. | . | TRBJ2-3 | TRBV7-2 | CASSPRTTSTDTQYF | TGTGCCAGCAGCCCTAGGACTACTAGCACAGATACGCAGTATTTT
. | . | TRBJ2-5 | TRBV19 | CASSQPRGTSLGETQYF | TGTGCCAGTAGCCAACCCCGGGGCACCAGCCTTGGGGAGACCCAGTACTTC
. | . | TRBJ2-1 | TRBV5-1 | CASSYGGSYNEQFF | TGCGCCAGCAGCTACGGAGGTAGTTACAATGAGCAGTTCTTC
. | . | TRBJ1-6 | TRBV28 | CASSGGGPVFPLHF | TGTGCCAGCAGCGGGGGGGGCCCCGTTTTTCCCCTCCACTTT
few | TRBD1 | TRBJ1-6 | TRBV9 | CASSVLGQGNSPLHF | TGTGCCAGCAGCGTATTAGGACAGGGTAATTCACCCCTCCACTTT
few | . | TRBJ1-5 | TRBV6-5 | CASGRVDQPQHF | TGTGCCAGCGGTCGGGTCGATCAGCCCCAGCATTTT
. | TRBD1 | TRBJ1-5 | TRBV9 | CASSQGQGNQPQHF | TGTGCCAGCAGCCAGGGACAGGGGAATCAGCCCCAGCATTTT